These T cell receptor beta chains were read from a single sample in a study of T cells in Graves' hyperthyroidism and ophthalmopathy. TCRdb re-analysed the multiplex PCR reads in MiXCR, keeping a single row per CDR3 protein. Among around 580,000 distinct CDR3 sequences listed, around 45% were seen once. Source material: peripheral blood or thyroid tissue (not recorded which). These receptor sequences come from a woman aged 18-29 years with Graves' hyperthyroidism. Each CDR3 is given with its conserved first and last residue. The D gene is left open where the match is weak. Clone size is stated in some rows and not others, as once, few, many or a class when expanded.

V: TRBV13; length: 16; size: few; J: TRBJ2-7; D: TRBD2; DNA: TGTGCCAGCAGCTCTCTTCGGGCTAGCGGGAGGGGGGAGCAGTACTTC; CDR3: CASSSLRASGRGEQYF
V: TRBV12-3/TRBV12-4; length: 14; size: -; J: TRBJ1-2; D: -; DNA: TGTGCCAGCAGGTCCGGGACTGAGTACAATGGCTACACCTTC; CDR3: CASRSGTEYNGYTF
V: TRBV12-3/TRBV12-4; length: 13; size: -; J: TRBJ1-1; D: TRBD1; DNA: TGTGCCAGCAGCGCACCGACAGGGTTTGAAGCTTTCTTT; CDR3: CASSAPTGFEAFF
V: TRBV25-1; length: 11; size: -; J: TRBJ1-2; D: TRBD1; DNA: TGTGCTCGGACAGGGGTGGATGGCTACACCTTC; CDR3: CARTGVDGYTF
V: TRBV2; length: 15; size: once; J: TRBJ1-2; D: -; DNA: TGTGCCAGCAGTGAAAGGAGGGGACCTCACTATGGCTACACCTTC; CDR3: CASSERRGPHYGYTF
V: TRBV11-3; length: 12; size: once; J: TRBJ1-2; D: -; DNA: TGTGCCAGCAGCTTAGGTCCATATCGTCCCGCCTTC; CDR3: CASSLGPYRPAF
V: TRBV7-6; length: 15; size: -; J: TRBJ2-7; D: -; DNA: TGTGCCAGCAGCCAAGATGGTGGCGGGGTGGGCGAGCAGTACTTC; CDR3: CASSQDGGGVGEQYF
V: TRBV20-1; length: 12; size: many; J: TRBJ1-1; D: -; DNA: TGCAGTGCCTGGGCGGTGAACACTGAAGCTTTCTTT; CDR3: CSAWAVNTEAFF
V: TRBV9; length: 13; size: -; J: TRBJ1-1; D: TRBD1; DNA: TGTGCCACCGGTTCCGGGACAGGCACTGAAGCTTTCTTT; CDR3: CATGSGTGTEAFF
V: TRBV10-3; length: 15; size: -; J: TRBJ1-5; D: TRBD1; DNA: TGTGCCACCGGGGACAGCCAGGGTGGCGGTCAGCCCCAGCATTTT; CDR3: CATGDSQGGGQPQHF
V: TRBV6-6; length: 14; size: few; J: TRBJ2-2; D: -; DNA: TGTGCCGCTCGGGGGCGGGTCGAGACCGGGGAGCTGTTTTTT; CDR3: CAARGRVETGELFF
V: TRBV20-1; length: 13; size: -; J: TRBJ2-6; D: -; DNA: TGCAGTGCGACACGGACTCGGGCCAACGTCCTGACTTTC; CDR3: CSATRTRANVLTF
V: TRBV19; length: 14; size: -; J: TRBJ1-2; D: -; DNA: TGTGCCAGTAGTATCGGGGTCGGGACGGCTGGAAACACCTTC; CDR3: CASSIGVGTAGNTF
V: TRBV5-1; length: 16; size: -; J: TRBJ2-2; D: -; DNA: TGCGCCAGCAGCTTGGTCGGGGCTGAGAACACCGGGGAGCTGTTTTTT; CDR3: CASSLVGAENTGELFF
V: TRBV6-5; length: 16; size: many; J: TRBJ1-1; D: TRBD1; DNA: TGTGCCAGCAGTCGGGACAGGGGCCCATTGAACACTGAAGCTTTCTTT; CDR3: CASSRDRGPLNTEAFF
V: TRBV19; length: 13; size: many; J: TRBJ2-3; D: -; DNA: TGTGCCAGTAGTACCACGGGCACAGATACGCAGTATTTT; CDR3: CASSTTGTDTQYF
V: TRBV6-2/TRBV6-3; length: 16; size: -; J: TRBJ2-7; D: -; DNA: TGTGCCAGCAGTTACTCGAATGAAGTAGCCTCGGACGAGCAGTACTTC; CDR3: CASSYSNEVASDEQYF
V: TRBV12-5; length: 15; size: -; J: TRBJ2-7; D: TRBD2; DNA: TGTGCCAGCAGAATCACGGGACTAGCGATATACGAGCAGTACTTC; CDR3: CASRITGLAIYEQYF
V: TRBV27; length: 15; size: -; J: TRBJ2-5; D: -; DNA: TGTGCCAGCAGTTTTACGGGAGAGGGCCTGGAGACCCAGTACTTC; CDR3: CASSFTGEGLETQYF
V: TRBV5-5; length: 15; size: many; J: TRBJ1-4; D: TRBD1; DNA: TGTGCCAGCAGCAGTACGGGACAGGGGGATGAAAAACTGTTTTTT; CDR3: CASSSTGQGDEKLFF
V: TRBV29-1; length: 11; size: -; J: TRBJ1-2; D: TRBD1; DNA: TGCAGCGTTTCAGGACAGGGAGTCTACACCTTC; CDR3: CSVSGQGVYTF
V: TRBV5-1; length: 16; size: many; J: TRBJ2-7; D: -; DNA: TGCGCCAGCAGCTTGGGCCGCTCCACCCGGGTTGGCGAGCAGTACTTC; CDR3: CASSLGRSTRVGEQYF
V: TRBV7-2; length: 12; size: -; J: TRBJ1-2; D: TRBD1; DNA: TGTGCCACGCGAGAGGGGGCGTATGGCTACACCTTC; CDR3: CATREGAYGYTF
V: TRBV12-3/TRBV12-4; length: 15; size: -; J: TRBJ1-3; D: -; DNA: TGTGCCAGCAGTTTAATCTTGGGGGCTGGAAACACCATATATTTT; CDR3: CASSLILGAGNTIYF
V: TRBV10-3; length: 16; size: many; J: TRBJ1-2; D: TRBD1; DNA: TGTGCCATCAGCGGCGGAGGGACAGGGGCTAACTATGGCTACACCTTC; CDR3: CAISGGGTGANYGYTF
V: TRBV10-3; length: 13; size: -; J: TRBJ2-5; D: -; DNA: TGTGCCATCGGAGAGGACGGACAAGAGACCCAGTACTTC; CDR3: CAIGEDGQETQYF
V: TRBV11-2; length: 14; size: few; J: TRBJ1-1; D: TRBD1; DNA: TGTGCCAGCAGCTTGGGGACAGCAGACAATGAGCAGTTCTTT; CDR3: CASSLGTADNEQFF
V: TRBV29-1; length: 16; size: -; J: TRBJ2-7; D: TRBD2; DNA: TGCAGCGTAGGACCTCCGGGGACTAGCGGGTTCTACGAGCAGTACTTC; CDR3: CSVGPPGTSGFYEQYF
V: TRBV27; length: 12; size: -; J: TRBJ1-4; D: TRBD1; DNA: TGTGCCTCTAGGACAGGGAATGAAAAACTGTTTTTT; CDR3: CASRTGNEKLFF
V: TRBV29-1; length: 18; size: -; J: TRBJ2-6; D: -; DNA: TGCAGCTTAGACGGGAGGGGACAGGCCAGCTCTGGGGCCAACGTCCTGACTTTC; CDR3: CSLDGRGQASSGANVLTF
V: TRBV24-1; length: 16; size: -; J: TRBJ2-1; D: TRBD2; DNA: TGTGCCACCAGTGATCTACGGACTAGCGGGAACAATGAGCAGTTCTTC; CDR3: CATSDLRTSGNNEQFF
V: TRBV29-1; length: 13; size: -; J: TRBJ2-2; D: -; DNA: TGCAGCGTTGAATGGGCAGTGGGCGGGGAGCTGTTTTTT; CDR3: CSVEWAVGGELFF
V: TRBV5-1; length: 14; size: many; J: TRBJ1-4; D: TRBD1; DNA: TGTGCCAGCAGTTCCGGGACAGTTAATGAAAAACTGTTTTTT; CDR3: CASSSGTVNEKLFF
V: TRBV2; length: 13; size: -; J: TRBJ1-6; D: -; DNA: TGTGCCAGCAGTCTTGGGGGGTTTTCACCCCTCCACTTT; CDR3: CASSLGGFSPLHF
V: TRBV7-6; length: 13; size: once; J: TRBJ1-5; D: -; DNA: TGTGCCGGCAGCTTGGAATTACGTGAGACCCAGCATTTT; CDR3: CAGSLELRETQHF
V: TRBV20-1; length: 14; size: many; J: TRBJ2-5; D: TRBD1; DNA: TGCAGTGCTTCCGGGACAGGGGTCTCGGAGACCCAGTACTTC; CDR3: CSASGTGVSETQYF
V: TRBV19; length: 13; size: many; J: TRBJ1-1; D: TRBD1; DNA: TGTGCCAGTAGGGACGGGACAGCGATTGAAGCTTTCTTT; CDR3: CASRDGTAIEAFF
V: TRBV4-3; length: 14; size: many; J: TRBJ2-5; D: -; DNA: TGCGCCAGCAGCGAAGGAATGTGGGTCGGGACCCAGTACTTC; CDR3: CASSEGMWVGTQYF
V: TRBV7-9; length: 14; size: many; J: TRBJ1-2; D: -; DNA: TGTGCCAGCAGCTACCCGGACGTCTTCTATGGCTACACCTTC; CDR3: CASSYPDVFYGYTF
V: TRBV2; length: 13; size: many; J: TRBJ1-5; D: -; DNA: TGTGCCAGCAGTGTCAGCAGATATCAGCCCCAGCATTTT; CDR3: CASSVSRYQPQHF
V: TRBV9; length: 13; size: many; J: TRBJ2-7; D: -; DNA: TGTGCCAGCAGTGGGCGGCGGGACGGGGAGCAGTACTTC; CDR3: CASSGRRDGEQYF
V: TRBV19; length: 12; size: many; J: TRBJ2-5; D: -; DNA: TGTGCCAGTAGTATTTCCCAAGAGACCCAGTACTTC; CDR3: CASSISQETQYF
V: TRBV14; length: 16; size: -; J: TRBJ1-5; D: TRBD1; DNA: TGTGCCATCAGCCAGGAAACCGGGACAGGGAAACAGCCCCAGCATTTT; CDR3: CAISQETGTGKQPQHF
V: TRBV2; length: 16; size: -; J: TRBJ2-2; D: -; DNA: TGTGCCAGCAGTGAACTTCAGGTCTTGGGCGCCGGGGAGCTGTTTTTT; CDR3: CASSELQVLGAGELFF
V: TRBV15; length: 14; size: -; J: TRBJ1-2; D: -; DNA: TGTGCCACCAGCAGTGAGGAGGGATGGAACGGCTACACCTTC; CDR3: CATSSEEGWNGYTF
V: TRBV19; length: 15; size: many; J: TRBJ1-6; D: -; DNA: TGTGCCAGTCAACCCCGGACGGGTCATAATTCACCCCTCCACTTT; CDR3: CASQPRTGHNSPLHF
V: TRBV7-8; length: 15; size: -; J: TRBJ2-2; D: TRBD2; DNA: TGTGCCAGCAGCTTAGGGGGTAGCGGGACCGGGGAGCTGTTTTTT; CDR3: CASSLGGSGTGELFF
V: TRBV7-2; length: 16; size: many; J: TRBJ2-5; D: TRBD2; DNA: TGTGCCAGCAGCTTAGCCCCGGGACTAGTGTATGAGACCCAGTACTTC; CDR3: CASSLAPGLVYETQYF
V: TRBV7-2; length: 12; size: -; J: TRBJ1-2; D: -; DNA: TGTGCCAGCAGCGCGCAACTAGCGGGCTACACCTTC; CDR3: CASSAQLAGYTF
V: TRBV7-3; length: 15; size: few; J: TRBJ2-1; D: TRBD2; DNA: TGTGCCAGCAGCTTAGCGGGAGCGGGGTACAATGAGCAGTTCTTC; CDR3: CASSLAGAGYNEQFF
V: TRBV5-5; length: 14; size: few; J: TRBJ2-3; D: -; DNA: TGTGCCAGCAGCTTAGTGGATCTCACAGATACGCAGTATTTT; CDR3: CASSLVDLTDTQYF
V: TRBV12-3/TRBV12-4; length: 16; size: -; J: TRBJ1-6; D: TRBD1; DNA: TGTGCCAGCAACCCTCTGGGACAGGGACTGGATTCACCCCTCCACTTT; CDR3: CASNPLGQGLDSPLHF
V: TRBV6-2/TRBV6-3; length: 13; size: many; J: TRBJ2-7; D: TRBD2; DNA: TGTGCCAGCGGGACTAGCGGGGGCTACGAGCAGTACTTC; CDR3: CASGTSGGYEQYF
V: TRBV12-3/TRBV12-4; length: 12; size: many; J: TRBJ1-1; D: -; DNA: TGTGCCAGCAGCTTCAGGTTGCTGGGAGCTTTCTTT; CDR3: CASSFRLLGAFF
V: TRBV4-1; length: 15; size: -; J: TRBJ2-7; D: TRBD2; DNA: TGCGCCAGCAGCCCCGGGACTAGCGGGAGGCCCGAGCAGTACTTC; CDR3: CASSPGTSGRPEQYF
V: TRBV5-1; length: 18; size: many; J: TRBJ2-7; D: TRBD2; DNA: TGCGCCAGCAGCCCCCGGGTTGGAAGCGGGGCGGCATCCTACGAGCAGTACTTC; CDR3: CASSPRVGSGAASYEQYF
V: TRBV18; length: 18; size: -; J: TRBJ2-3; D: TRBD1; DNA: TGTGCCAGCTCACCACCGACCAGGGGGCTGAGTAGCACAGATACGCAGTATTTT; CDR3: CASSPPTRGLSSTDTQYF
V: TRBV10-3; length: 18; size: -; J: TRBJ2-5; D: TRBD2; DNA: TGTGCCATCAGTGAGTCACCAGGACTAGCGGGACCCCATGAGACCCAGTACTTC; CDR3: CAISESPGLAGPHETQYF
V: TRBV3-1; length: 12; size: -; J: TRBJ1-5; D: -; DNA: TGTGCCAGCAGCCAAGATGAGGGGCCCCAGCATTTT; CDR3: CASSQDEGPQHF
V: TRBV11-3; length: 15; size: many; J: TRBJ1-2; D: -; DNA: TGTGCCAGCAGCTTCGACAGCGGGCAGGTGTGGGGCTACACCTTC; CDR3: CASSFDSGQVWGYTF